A selection of T cell receptor beta chains follows, all from one sample in a study of CD8+ T cells in alopecia areata. Measured with immunoSEQ multiplex PCR; TCRdb has only the in-frame clones, and not every one. The sample holds about 100,000 clones, roughly 89% seen once. The source was CD8+ T cells sorted from blood, collected at week 24, from a patient treated with tofacitinib. Receptors were obtained from a human donor with alopecia areata. The CDR3 runs from the conserved cysteine through the conserved F or W. Fields, in order: V gene, D gene, J gene, CDR3 length, clone size, CDR3 DNA, CDR3 protein. A D gene is named only where the DNA matches it firmly. The size field is filled for only some rows; it gives once, few, many or a size class.

V gene: TRBV29-1
D gene: TRBD1
J gene: TRBJ2-5
CDR3 length: 15
clone size: once
CDR3 DNA: TGCAGCGTTGAGAGCCGGCAGGGGGCCCGGGAGACCCAGTACTTC
CDR3 protein: CSVESRQGARETQYF

V gene: TRBV7-2
D gene: -
J gene: TRBJ1-1
CDR3 length: 12
clone size: -
CDR3 DNA: TGTGCCAGCAGCGCCGGGAACACTGAAGCTTTCTTT
CDR3 protein: CASSAGNTEAFF

V gene: TRBV7-9
D gene: -
J gene: TRBJ1-4
CDR3 length: 15
clone size: -
CDR3 DNA: TGTGCCAGCAGCCCTTCGGGGGGACTTAATGAAAAACTGTTTTTT
CDR3 protein: CASSPSGGLNEKLFF

V gene: TRBV2
D gene: TRBD2
J gene: TRBJ2-5
CDR3 length: 17
clone size: -
CDR3 DNA: TGTGCCAGCAGTGATCTCCTTTCTAGCGGGGGGCAAGAGACCCAGTACTTC
CDR3 protein: CASSDLLSSGGQETQYF

V gene: TRBV4-1
D gene: -
J gene: TRBJ2-7
CDR3 length: 16
clone size: -
CDR3 DNA: TGCGCCAGCAGCCAAGATTGGCAGGGAAAGGGGTACGAGCAGTACTTC
CDR3 protein: CASSQDWQGKGYEQYF

V gene: TRBV5-4
D gene: -
J gene: TRBJ1-1
CDR3 length: 13
clone size: -
CDR3 DNA: TGTGCCAGCAGCCCCCCGGTGGGGAGTGAAGCTTTCTTT
CDR3 protein: CASSPPVGSEAFF

V gene: TRBV7-7
D gene: -
J gene: TRBJ2-5
CDR3 length: 14
clone size: -
CDR3 DNA: TGTGCTAGCAGCTTAGCAATCAGCCAAGAGACCCAGTACTTC
CDR3 protein: CASSLAISQETQYF

V gene: TRBV5-1
D gene: -
J gene: TRBJ2-2
CDR3 length: 17
clone size: -
CDR3 DNA: TGCGCCAGCAGCCTGGCTTCCGCAGGGGAGGCGACCGGGGAGCTGTTTTTT
CDR3 protein: CASSLASAGEATGELFF

V gene: TRBV4-3
D gene: -
J gene: TRBJ2-7
CDR3 length: 14
clone size: -
CDR3 DNA: TGCGCCAGCAGCCAAGACGGGCAGGGGAACGAGCAGTACTTC
CDR3 protein: CASSQDGQGNEQYF

V gene: TRBV4-1
D gene: -
J gene: TRBJ2-7
CDR3 length: 15
clone size: -
CDR3 DNA: TGCGCCAGCAGCCAAAGGATGACAGCGGTTAACGAGCAGTACTTC
CDR3 protein: CASSQRMTAVNEQYF

V gene: TRBV29-1
D gene: -
J gene: TRBJ1-2
CDR3 length: 12
clone size: -
CDR3 DNA: TGCAGCGTTGGGGGAGCTTGGGATGGCTACACCTTC
CDR3 protein: CSVGGAWDGYTF

V gene: TRBV5-4
D gene: TRBD1
J gene: TRBJ2-7
CDR3 length: 14
clone size: -
CDR3 DNA: TGTGCCAGCAGCTGGGGGACAGGGGGGTACGAGCAGTACTTC
CDR3 protein: CASSWGTGGYEQYF

V gene: TRBV14
D gene: TRBD1
J gene: TRBJ2-7
CDR3 length: 15
clone size: few
CDR3 DNA: TGTGCCAGCAGCCACCACACCGGGACAGGGTACGAGCAGTACTTC
CDR3 protein: CASSHHTGTGYEQYF

V gene: TRBV25-1
D gene: -
J gene: TRBJ2-5
CDR3 length: 13
clone size: once
CDR3 DNA: TGCGGGGGCGCCAAAAACCACCAAGAGACCCAGTACTTC
CDR3 protein: CGGAKNHQETQYF

V gene: TRBV30
D gene: TRBD1
J gene: TRBJ2-5
CDR3 length: 14
clone size: once
CDR3 DNA: TGTGCCTGGAGGCCCGGGGCAGGGGGTCGGACCCAGTACTTC
CDR3 protein: CAWRPGAGGRTQYF

V gene: TRBV2
D gene: -
J gene: TRBJ1-1
CDR3 length: 17
clone size: once
CDR3 DNA: TGTGCCAGCAGTGAAGCGCTTCGGGGGGCGGTGAGTAACGAAGCTTTCTTT
CDR3 protein: CASSEALRGAVSNEAFF

V gene: TRBV5-1
D gene: -
J gene: TRBJ1-2
CDR3 length: 14
clone size: -
CDR3 DNA: TGCGCCAGCAGTGAAAGAGGGATTAACTATGGCTACACCTTC
CDR3 protein: CASSERGINYGYTF

V gene: TRBV4-1
D gene: -
J gene: TRBJ2-1
CDR3 length: 13
clone size: -
CDR3 DNA: TGCGCCAGCAGCGGATCGGTCTACAATGAGCAGTTCTTC
CDR3 protein: CASSGSVYNEQFF

V gene: TRBV7-8
D gene: TRBD2
J gene: TRBJ2-3
CDR3 length: 16
clone size: -
CDR3 DNA: TGTGCCAGCACCCAAGGGGCTAGCGGGGGGGCAGATACGCAGTATTTT
CDR3 protein: CASTQGASGGADTQYF

V gene: TRBV29-1
D gene: TRBD1
J gene: TRBJ2-7
CDR3 length: 12
clone size: -
CDR3 DNA: TGCAGCGCCATGACAGGGGGCTACGAGCAGTACTTC
CDR3 protein: CSAMTGGYEQYF

V gene: TRBV7-2
D gene: -
J gene: TRBJ2-5
CDR3 length: 13
clone size: few
CDR3 DNA: TGTGCCAGCAGCTCCACAGGAGAAGAGACCCAGTACTTC
CDR3 protein: CASSSTGEETQYF

V gene: TRBV10-3
D gene: -
J gene: TRBJ2-2
CDR3 length: 17
clone size: -
CDR3 DNA: TGTGCCATCAGTGAGTCGGGTTATCAGGGTAGCACCGGGGAGCTGTTTTTT
CDR3 protein: CAISESGYQGSTGELFF

V gene: TRBV4-1
D gene: -
J gene: TRBJ2-7
CDR3 length: 14
clone size: -
CDR3 DNA: TGCGCCAGCAGCCAAGTTCAGAGCTCCTACGAGCAGTACTTC
CDR3 protein: CASSQVQSSYEQYF

V gene: TRBV4-1
D gene: TRBD1
J gene: TRBJ2-1
CDR3 length: 16
clone size: -
CDR3 DNA: TGCGCCAGCAGCCCATATCCGGGACAGGGGTACAATGAGCAGTTCTTC
CDR3 protein: CASSPYPGQGYNEQFF

V gene: TRBV2
D gene: TRBD1
J gene: TRBJ2-3
CDR3 length: 15
clone size: -
CDR3 DNA: TGTGCCAGCAGCGCCGGGACAGGGGATGTAGATACGCAGTATTTT
CDR3 protein: CASSAGTGDVDTQYF

V gene: TRBV7-3
D gene: TRBD1
J gene: TRBJ2-3
CDR3 length: 16
clone size: -
CDR3 DNA: TGTGCCAGCAGCTTACTGGACAGGGGGGTATCAGATACGCAGTATTTT
CDR3 protein: CASSLLDRGVSDTQYF

V gene: TRBV29-1
D gene: -
J gene: TRBJ2-1
CDR3 length: 13
clone size: -
CDR3 DNA: TGCAGCGTTGCGGGGGTACTCCCCAATGAGCAGTTCTTC
CDR3 protein: CSVAGVLPNEQFF

V gene: TRBV7-2
D gene: -
J gene: TRBJ1-6
CDR3 length: 14
clone size: -
CDR3 DNA: TGTGCCAGCAGCCCCGGGACGTCTAATTCACCCCTCCACTTT
CDR3 protein: CASSPGTSNSPLHF

V gene: TRBV25-1
D gene: -
J gene: TRBJ1-1
CDR3 length: 12
clone size: -
CDR3 DNA: TGTGCCAGCAGTGTGGGGAACACTGAAGCTTTCTTT
CDR3 protein: CASSVGNTEAFF

V gene: TRBV29-1
D gene: -
J gene: TRBJ2-1
CDR3 length: 14
clone size: -
CDR3 DNA: TGCAGCGCCCCGGGGGAGAGCTCCTACAATGAGCAGTTCTTC
CDR3 protein: CSAPGESSYNEQFF

V gene: TRBV25-1
D gene: -
J gene: TRBJ2-5
CDR3 length: 14
clone size: -
CDR3 DNA: TGTGCCAGCAGTGAAACCGGCCACCAAGAGACCCAGTACTTC
CDR3 protein: CASSETGHQETQYF

V gene: TRBV7-9
D gene: -
J gene: TRBJ2-3
CDR3 length: 11
clone size: -
CDR3 DNA: TGTGCCAGCACTCGCGGGGATACGCAGTATTTT
CDR3 protein: CASTRGDTQYF

V gene: TRBV7-9
D gene: -
J gene: TRBJ2-1
CDR3 length: 13
clone size: -
CDR3 DNA: TGTGCCAGCAGCCTATATAGCGCGTATGAGCAGTTCTTC
CDR3 protein: CASSLYSAYEQFF

V gene: TRBV7-9
D gene: TRBD1
J gene: TRBJ1-1
CDR3 length: 12
clone size: -
CDR3 DNA: TGTGCCAGCAGCGACAGGGGCACTGAAGCTTTCTTT
CDR3 protein: CASSDRGTEAFF